These 9 T cell receptor beta chains share one sample of origin, sequenced in a study of identical twins. TCRdb re-analysed the 5' RACE reads in MiXCR, keeping a single row per CDR3 protein. In the table there are 460,000 or so distinct CDR3 sequences, 12% to 15% of which are singletons. The same data also contributed to another study, on yellow fever vaccine responses in identical twins.

Material: CD4+ T cells sorted from blood. The receptor set was obtained from a woman between 18 and 29 years old in good health.

This clonotype was detected only a few times. The chain employs TRBV20-1 and TRBJ1-1; D is unresolved. The CDR3 is made up of 14 amino acids. Per germline, CDR1 DFQATT and CDR2 SNEGSKA (reference sequence). Trimming took off 7 bases at V and 0 bases at J, with 15 bases between the two ends. CDR3 nucleotide sequence: TGCAGTGTAAAGCTCGCAGTCATGAACACTGAAGCTTTCTTT. This translates into CSVKLAVMNTEAFF.

The chain joins TRBV4-2 to TRBJ2-7; tentative D call: TRBD2 (6 bases). V lost 0 bases, J lost 2 bases, and 11 bases lay in between. This CDR3 is built from 15 residues. Germline assignment: CDR1 LGHNA and CDR2 YNFKEQ. CDR3 sequence reads: CASSQDWRDPYEQYF. CDR3 DNA sequence: TGTGCCAGCAGCCAAGACTGGCGGGATCCCTACGAGCAGTACTTC.

This clonotype was observed a few times. The V and J genes are TRBV6-2 or TRBV6-3 and TRBJ2-2; D possibly corresponds to TRBD1 (6 bases). This CDR3 has 17 amino acids. The germline V gene encodes CDR1 MNHEY and CDR2 SVGEGT. V lost 3 bases, J lost 1 base, and 15 bases lay in between. The CDR3 DNA reads as TGTGCCAGCAGTTATTTTGGGACGACAGGGAACACCGGGGAGCTGTTTTTT. Amino acids: CASSYFGTTGNTGELFF.

This clonotype was found a few times. The chain is built from TRBV7-6 and TRBJ2-5; D may correspond to TRBD1 or TRBD2 (5 bases each). Germline loops: CDR1 SGHVS, CDR2 FNYEAQ. The V end lost 1 base, the J end lost 1 base, and 13 bases lay between the germline ends. The CDR3 is 16 residues long. CDR3 sequence reads: CASSLEVGDLQETQYF. The CDR3 DNA reads TGTGCCAGCAGCTTAGAGGTCGGGGACCTCCAAGAGACCCAGTACTTC.

This sequence joins TRBV2 and TRBJ2-7, with 7 bases identical to TRBD1. The germline V gene has CDR1 SNHLY and CDR2 FYNNEI. The J segment lost 3 bases and the V segment lost 6 bases, leaving 11 bases of the junction unmatched. The CDR3 loop spans 15 amino acids. The CDR3 nucleotides read TGTGCCAGCAGCCGAACCGGGACAGAGAACTACGAGCAGTACTTC. Translation: CASSRTGTENYEQYF.

The J gene is TRBJ2-5, the V gene TRBV18; D is perhaps TRBD1 (5 bases). Germline lookup yields CDR1 KGHSH and CDR2 LQKENI. CDR3 length: 14 residues. V gave up 3 bases and J gave up 4 bases, with 12 bases separating them. CDR3 protein: CASSPSQGTETQYF. CDR3 DNA sequence: TGTGCCAGCTCACCCTCCCAGGGAACAGAGACCCAGTACTTC.

V gene TRBV6-1 combines with J gene TRBJ2-3; 7 bases line up with TRBD2. Trimming removed 6 bases from V and 1 base from J; junction bases left unmatched: 4. The germline V gene has CDR1 MNHNS and CDR2 SASEGT. The CDR3 has 14 amino acids. In DNA form, the CDR3 reads TGTGCCAGCAGAAGGCTAGCGGGCACAGATACGCAGTATTTT. Translated, it gives CASRRLAGTDTQYF.

This chain joins TRBV2 and TRBJ2-3; a weak D match, TRBD2 (6 bases). The CDR3 runs to 14 residues. V shed 1 base and J shed 4 bases, with 9 bases lying between them. The germline V gene encodes CDR1 SNHLY and CDR2 FYNNEI. Here the CDR3 reads CASSEGRGSDTQYF. The CDR3 DNA sequence: TGTGCCAGCAGTGAAGGGCGGGGTTCAGATACGCAGTATTTT.

This clonotype was detected only a few times. Here the CDR3 reads CASSLESYGYTF. For the CDR3, the DNA is TGCGCCAGCAGCTTGGAAAGTTATGGCTACACCTTC. The gene calls are TRBV5-1 and TRBJ1-2; D gene ambiguous. Germline-derived CDR1 and CDR2 are SGHRS and YFSETQ. The CDR3 consists of 12 residues. V lost 0 bases and J 5 bases, leaving 5 bases between the germline ends.